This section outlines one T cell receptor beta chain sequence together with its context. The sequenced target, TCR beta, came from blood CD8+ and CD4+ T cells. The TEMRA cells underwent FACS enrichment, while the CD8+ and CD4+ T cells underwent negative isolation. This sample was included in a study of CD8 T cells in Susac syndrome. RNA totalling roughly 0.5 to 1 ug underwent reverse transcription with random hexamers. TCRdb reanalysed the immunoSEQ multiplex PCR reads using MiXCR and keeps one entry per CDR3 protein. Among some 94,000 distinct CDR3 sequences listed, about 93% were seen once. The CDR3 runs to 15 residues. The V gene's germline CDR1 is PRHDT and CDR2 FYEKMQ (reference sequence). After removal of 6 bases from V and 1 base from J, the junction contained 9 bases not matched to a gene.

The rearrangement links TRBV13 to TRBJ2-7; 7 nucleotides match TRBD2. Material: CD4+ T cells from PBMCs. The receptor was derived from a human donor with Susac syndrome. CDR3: CASRVTGGRSYEQYF. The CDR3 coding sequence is TGTGCCAGCAGAGTAACGGGGGGAAGGTCCTACGAGCAGTACTTC. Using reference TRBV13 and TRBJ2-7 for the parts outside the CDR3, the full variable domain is AAGVIQSPRHLIKEKRETATLKCYPIPRHDTVYWYQQGPGQDPQFLISFYEKMQSDKGSIPDRFSAQQFSDYHSELNMSSLELGDSALYFCASRVTGGRSYEQYFGPGTRLTVT.